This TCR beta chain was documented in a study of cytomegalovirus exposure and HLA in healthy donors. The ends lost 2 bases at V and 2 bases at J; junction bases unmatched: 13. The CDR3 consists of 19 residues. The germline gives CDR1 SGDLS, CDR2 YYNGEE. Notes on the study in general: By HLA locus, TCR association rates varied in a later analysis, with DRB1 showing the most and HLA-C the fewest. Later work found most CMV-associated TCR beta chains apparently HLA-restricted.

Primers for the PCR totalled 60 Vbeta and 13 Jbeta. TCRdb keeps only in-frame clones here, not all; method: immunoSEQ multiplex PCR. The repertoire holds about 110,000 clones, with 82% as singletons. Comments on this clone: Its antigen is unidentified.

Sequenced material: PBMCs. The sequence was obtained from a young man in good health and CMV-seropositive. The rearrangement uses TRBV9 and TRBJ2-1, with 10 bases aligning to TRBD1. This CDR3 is CASSVFFTGGTGAYNEQFF. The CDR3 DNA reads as TGTGCCAGCAGCGTCTTTTTCACAGGGGGGACAGGGGCCTACAATGAGCAGTTCTTC.